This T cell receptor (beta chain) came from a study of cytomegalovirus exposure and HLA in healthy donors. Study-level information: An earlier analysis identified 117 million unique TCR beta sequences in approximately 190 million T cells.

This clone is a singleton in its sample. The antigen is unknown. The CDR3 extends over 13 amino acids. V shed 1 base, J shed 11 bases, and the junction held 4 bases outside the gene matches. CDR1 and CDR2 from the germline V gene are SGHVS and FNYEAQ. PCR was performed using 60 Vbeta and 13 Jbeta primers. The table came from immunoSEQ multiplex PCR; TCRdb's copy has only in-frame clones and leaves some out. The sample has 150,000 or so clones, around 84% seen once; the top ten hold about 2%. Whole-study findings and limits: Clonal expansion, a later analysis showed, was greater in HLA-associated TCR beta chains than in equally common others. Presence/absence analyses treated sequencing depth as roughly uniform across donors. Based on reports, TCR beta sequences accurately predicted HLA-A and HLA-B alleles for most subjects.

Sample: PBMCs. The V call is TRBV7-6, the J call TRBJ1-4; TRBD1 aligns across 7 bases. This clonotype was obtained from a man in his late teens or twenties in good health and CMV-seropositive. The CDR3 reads CASSLGQGGKLFF. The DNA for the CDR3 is TGTGCCAGCAGCTTAGGACAGGGCGGGAAACTGTTTTTT. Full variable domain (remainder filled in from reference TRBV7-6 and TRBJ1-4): GAGVSQSPRYKVTKRGQDVALRCDPISGHVSLYWYRQALGQGPEFLTYFNYEAQQDKSGLPNDRFSAERPEGSISTLTIQRTEQRDSAMYRCASSLGQGGKLFFGSGTQLSVL.